This T cell receptor (beta chain) was retrieved from a study of T-cell memory formation after mild COVID-19. Trimming removed 7 bases at V and 7 bases at J, with 16 bases between. Germline CDR1 SNHLY, CDR2 FYNNEI. The CDR3 has 13 amino acids. TCRdb processed the 5' RACE reads anew with MiXCR; each CDR3 protein has one entry. The sample includes around 430,000 distinct CDR3 sequences, 16% of them seen just once. Sequenced: PBMCs or a T cell subset sorted from them (not recorded which). The chain joins TRBV2 to TRBJ1-2; D not certain. The sequence derives from a man younger than 30 who had mild COVID-19 (a few samples of this study predate the infection). Cell type and time point are not known. The CDR3 is CASNRIRASGYTF. The CDR3 DNA sequence: TGTGCCAGCAACAGAATCCGGGCGTCTGGCTACACCTTC.